Below, 16 T cell receptor beta chains from the same sample are listed, as sequenced in a study of control samples from healthy donors and cancer patients. Generated by immunoSEQ multiplex PCR, the TCRdb table keeps only in-frame clones and is missing some. The sample holds about 90,000 clones; 90% are singletons and the top ten take over 3%. Sequenced material: blood. Source of these receptors: a woman aged 18-35 years in good health.

The J gene is TRBJ2-7, the V gene TRBV2, with D uncertain. V lost 10 bases to trimming and J lost 2 bases, with 18 bases between them. Germline values: CDR1 SNHLY, CDR2 FYNNEI. The CDR3 has 14 residues. This CDR3 is CAIVSSSSTYEQYF. For the CDR3, the DNA is TGTGCCATAGTGTCGTCCAGCAGCACCTACGAGCAGTACTTC. Complete variable domain (other parts from reference TRBV2 and TRBJ2-7): EPEVTQTPSHQVTQMGQEVILRCVPISNHLYFYWYRQILGQKVEFLVSFYNNEISEKSEIFDDQFSVERPDGSNFTLKIRSTKLEDSAMYFCAIVSSSSTYEQYFGPGTRLTVT.

J is TRBJ2-7 and V is TRBV4-1, with 8 positions matching TRBD1. The CDR3 is made up of 15 amino acids. Germline lookup yields CDR1 MGHRA and CDR2 YSYEKL. The V and J ends lost 4 bases and 3 bases, in that order; junction bases with no gene match: 8. CDR3 residues: CASSLANRGDYEQYF. The CDR3 DNA sequence: TGCGCCAGCAGCCTAGCGAACAGGGGGGACTACGAGCAGTACTTC.

This clone was detected only a few times. The genes are TRBV7-9 and TRBJ2-7, with D hard to call. The CDR3 is 12 residues long. Per the germline V gene, CDR1 is SEHNR and CDR2 is FQNEAQ (reference sequence). The germline V and J ends were trimmed by 1 base and 6 bases, with 7 bases remaining between them. This chain's CDR3 is CASSLGVGEQYF. CDR3 sequence (DNA): TGTGCCAGCAGCTTAGGGGTTGGCGAGCAGTACTTC.

The V gene is TRBV6-5, the J gene TRBJ1-2; TRBD1 matches 9 bases. After removal of 7 bases from V and 8 bases from J, the junction contained 2 bases not matched to a gene. The CDR3 has 11 amino acids. Germline V CDR1 and CDR2: MNHEY, SVGAGI. CDR3 bases: TGTGCCAGCAACAGGGGGCAGGGCTACACCTTC. It specifies CASNRGQGYTF.

J is TRBJ1-6 and V is TRBV7-3; D remains ambiguous. The CDR3 extends over 13 amino acids. Trimming removed 4 bases at V and 11 bases at J, with 12 bases between. In germline, CDR1 is SGHTA, CDR2 FQGTGA. CDR3 nucleotides: TGTGCCAGCAGCTCCACGGTCAATGCACCCCTCCACTTT. Translating gives CASSSTVNAPLHF.

This chain connects TRBV19 to TRBJ1-6; 8 positions match TRBD1. CDR1 is LNHDA and CDR2 is SQIVND in the germline V gene (reference sequence). The CDR3 length is 15 residues. J lost 7 bases, V lost 4 bases, and 6 bases had no gene match. This CDR3 is CASSNPGQANSPLHF. The CDR3 DNA is TGTGCCAGTAGTAACCCGGGACAGGCGAATTCACCCCTCCACTTT.

V and J are TRBV6-5 and TRBJ2-5; D possibly uses TRBD1 or TRBD2 (5 bases each). V was trimmed by 3 bases and J by 5 bases, leaving 19 bases between them. This CDR3 region has 16 residues. Germline V CDR1 and CDR2: MNHEY, SVGAGI. CDR3: CASSYFQGTFDETQYF. The CDR3 DNA reads TGTGCCAGCAGTTATTTTCAAGGGACCTTTGATGAGACCCAGTACTTC.

The chain is built from TRBV27 and TRBJ1-1; no clear D. Germline V gene sequence: CDR1 MNHEY, CDR2 SMNVEV (reference sequence). The ends were cut back, 5 bases at V and 4 bases at J, with 11 bases in the middle. The CDR3 runs 13 residues. CDR3: CASSPPPLTEAFF. CDR3 DNA sequence: TGTGCCAGCAGTCCCCCCCCTCTCACTGAAGCTTTCTTT.

V usage is TRBV5-6 and J usage is TRBJ1-1, with D perhaps TRBD1 (6 bases). Germline CDR1 reads SGHDT; CDR2 reads YYEEEE. V shed 4 bases and J shed 4 bases, with 17 bases lying between them. This CDR3 is 15 amino acids long. CDR3 DNA sequence: TGTGCCAGCAGCGGGTTGGGGGGCGCGAGCACTGAAGCTTTCTTT. Translated, it gives CASSGLGGASTEAFF.

This rearrangement joins TRBV3-1 (or the pseudogene TRBV3-2) to TRBJ1-1, with 8 bases identical to TRBD1. V shed 4 bases and J 4 bases; nucleotides not matched to a gene: 8. CDR1 and CDR2 (germline): LGHDT, YNNKEL (reference sequence). The CDR3 runs to 15 residues. CDR3 DNA: TGTGCCAGCAGCCCCTACGGACAGGGAAGCACTGAAGCTTTCTTT. As protein: CASSPYGQGSTEAFF.

The CDR3 sequence: CSVEKPSPSTEAFF. The CDR3 DNA is TGCAGCGTTGAAAAGCCATCCCCGTCCACTGAAGCTTTCTTT. The chain joins TRBV29-1 to TRBJ1-1; D gene uncertain. This CDR3 is built from 14 residues. The germline CDR1 and CDR2 sequences are SQVTM and ANQGSEA. The V and J ends lost 2 bases and 4 bases respectively, with 14 bases between them.

This rearrangement joins TRBV7-6 to TRBJ2-7; D gene uncertain. The CDR3 runs to 14 residues. Germline V gives CDR1 SGHVS, CDR2 FNYEAQ. Trimming cost V 1 base and J 6 bases, with 13 bases left between them. The CDR3, as DNA: TGTGCCAGCAGCTTAGAGGCCTTTACAATCGAGCAGTACTTC. It encodes CASSLEAFTIEQYF.

The genes are TRBV7-2 and TRBJ2-3, with 8 nucleotides matching TRBD1. V was pared by 4 bases and J by 0 bases, with 6 bases of the junction left unmatched. This CDR3 region has 16 residues. Looked up from germline, CDR1 is SGHTA and CDR2 is FQGNSA. The CDR3 protein is CASSSPGGASTDTQYF. In DNA, the CDR3 is TGTGCCAGCAGCTCCCCAGGGGGCGCTAGCACAGATACGCAGTATTTT.

V is TRBV2 and J is TRBJ2-1; the D gene is possibly TRBD1 (6 bases). The CDR3 loop spans 14 amino acids. V was trimmed by 4 bases and J by 4 bases, leaving 11 bases between them. Germline CDR1 is SNHLY and CDR2 is FYNNEI. DNA for the CDR3: TGTGCCAGCAGTGGGCAGGGGAATTACAATGAGCAGTTCTTC. It yields the protein CASSGQGNYNEQFF.

The chain is built from TRBV19 and TRBJ2-1; 9 nucleotides match TRBD2. The CDR3 is 16 amino acids. Trimming cost V 7 bases and J 0 bases; bases outside gene matches: 7. The V gene's germline CDR1 is LNHDA and CDR2 SQIVND (reference sequence). CDR3 in amino acids: CASKRGVPSSYNEQFF. As DNA, the CDR3 is TGTGCCAGTAAGCGGGGGGTCCCAAGCTCCTACAATGAGCAGTTCTTC.

The chain recombines TRBV7-2 with TRBJ2-3; TRBD2 agrees at 7 bases. The germline V gene encodes CDR1 SGHTA and CDR2 FQGNSA. V lost 10 bases, J lost 4 bases, and 5 bases stayed unmatched. This CDR3 has 12 residues. DNA of the CDR3: TGTGCCACCCAGGGAGGGGCAGATACGCAGTATTTT. This gives the protein CATQGGADTQYF.